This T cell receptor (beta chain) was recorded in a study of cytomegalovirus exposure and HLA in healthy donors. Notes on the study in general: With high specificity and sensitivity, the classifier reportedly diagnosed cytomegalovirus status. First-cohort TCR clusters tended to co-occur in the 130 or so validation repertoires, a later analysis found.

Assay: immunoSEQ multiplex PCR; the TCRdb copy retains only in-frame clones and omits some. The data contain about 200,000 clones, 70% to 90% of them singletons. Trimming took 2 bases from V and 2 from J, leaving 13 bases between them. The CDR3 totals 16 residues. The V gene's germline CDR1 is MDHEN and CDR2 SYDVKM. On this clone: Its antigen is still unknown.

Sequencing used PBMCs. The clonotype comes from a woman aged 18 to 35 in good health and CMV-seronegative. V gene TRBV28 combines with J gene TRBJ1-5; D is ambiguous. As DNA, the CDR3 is TGTGCCAGCAGTTTAGTTTTGCGGGTGGGCAATCAGCCCCAGCATTTT. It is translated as CASSLVLRVGNQPQHF.